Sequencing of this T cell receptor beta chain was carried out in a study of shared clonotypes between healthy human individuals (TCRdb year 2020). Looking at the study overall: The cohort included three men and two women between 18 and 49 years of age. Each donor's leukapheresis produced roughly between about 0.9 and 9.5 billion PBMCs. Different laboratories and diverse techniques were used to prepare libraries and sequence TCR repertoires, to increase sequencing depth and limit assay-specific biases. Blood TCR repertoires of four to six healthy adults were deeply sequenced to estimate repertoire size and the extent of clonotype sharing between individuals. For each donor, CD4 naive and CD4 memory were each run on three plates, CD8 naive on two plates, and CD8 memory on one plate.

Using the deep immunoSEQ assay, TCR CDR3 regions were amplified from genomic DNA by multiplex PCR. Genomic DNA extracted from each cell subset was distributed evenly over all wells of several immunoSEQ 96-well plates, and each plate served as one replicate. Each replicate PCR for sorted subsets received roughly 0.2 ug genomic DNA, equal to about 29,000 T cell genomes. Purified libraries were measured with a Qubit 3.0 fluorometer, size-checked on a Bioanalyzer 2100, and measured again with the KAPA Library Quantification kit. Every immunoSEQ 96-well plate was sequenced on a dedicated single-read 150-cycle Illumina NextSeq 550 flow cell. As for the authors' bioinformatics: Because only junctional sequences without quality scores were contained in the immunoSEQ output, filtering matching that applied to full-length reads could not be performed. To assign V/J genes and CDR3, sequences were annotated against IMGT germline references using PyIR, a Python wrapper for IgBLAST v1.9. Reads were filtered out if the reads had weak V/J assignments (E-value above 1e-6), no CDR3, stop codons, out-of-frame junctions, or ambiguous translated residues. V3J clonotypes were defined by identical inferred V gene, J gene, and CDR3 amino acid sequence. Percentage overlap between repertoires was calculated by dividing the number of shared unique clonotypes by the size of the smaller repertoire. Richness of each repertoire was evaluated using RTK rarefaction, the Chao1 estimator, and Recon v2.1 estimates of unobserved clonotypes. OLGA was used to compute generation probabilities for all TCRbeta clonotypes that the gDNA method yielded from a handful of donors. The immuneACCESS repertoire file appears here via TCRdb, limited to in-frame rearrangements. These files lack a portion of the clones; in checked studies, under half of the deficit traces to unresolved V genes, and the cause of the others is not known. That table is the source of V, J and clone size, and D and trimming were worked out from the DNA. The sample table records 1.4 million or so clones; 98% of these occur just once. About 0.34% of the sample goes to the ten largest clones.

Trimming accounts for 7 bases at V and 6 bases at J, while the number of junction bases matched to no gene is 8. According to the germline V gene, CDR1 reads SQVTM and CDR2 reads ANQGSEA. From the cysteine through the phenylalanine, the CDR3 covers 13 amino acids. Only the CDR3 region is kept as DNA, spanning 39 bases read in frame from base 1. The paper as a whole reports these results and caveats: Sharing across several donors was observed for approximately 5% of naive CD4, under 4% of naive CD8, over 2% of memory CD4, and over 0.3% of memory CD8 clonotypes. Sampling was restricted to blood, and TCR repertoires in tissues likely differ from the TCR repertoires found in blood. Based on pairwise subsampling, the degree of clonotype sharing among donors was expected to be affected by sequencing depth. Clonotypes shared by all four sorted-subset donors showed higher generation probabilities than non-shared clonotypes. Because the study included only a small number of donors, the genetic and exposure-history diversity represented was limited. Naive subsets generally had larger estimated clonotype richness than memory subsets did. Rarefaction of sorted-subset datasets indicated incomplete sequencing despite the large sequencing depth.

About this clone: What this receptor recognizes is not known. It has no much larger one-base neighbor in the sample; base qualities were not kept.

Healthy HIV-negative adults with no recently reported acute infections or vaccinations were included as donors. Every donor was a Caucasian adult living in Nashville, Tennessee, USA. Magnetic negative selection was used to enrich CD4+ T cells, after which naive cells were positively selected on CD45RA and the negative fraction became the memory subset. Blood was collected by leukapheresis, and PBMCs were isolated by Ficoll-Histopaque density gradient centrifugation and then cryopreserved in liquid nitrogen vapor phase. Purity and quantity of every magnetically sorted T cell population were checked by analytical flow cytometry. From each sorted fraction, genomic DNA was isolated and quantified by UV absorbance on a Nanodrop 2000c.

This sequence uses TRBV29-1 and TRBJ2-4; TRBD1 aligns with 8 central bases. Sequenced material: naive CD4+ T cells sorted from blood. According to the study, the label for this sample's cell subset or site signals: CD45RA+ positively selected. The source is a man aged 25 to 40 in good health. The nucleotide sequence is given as TGCAGCGCTGGACAGGGTTTGGGAAACATTCAGTACTTC. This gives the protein CSAGQGLGNIQYF.